This is a list of T cell receptor beta chains from one sample in a study of blood T cells in healthy people across ages. TCRdb independently ran MiXCR on the 5' RACE reads; one entry per CDR3 protein. Among over 1,300,000 distinct CDR3 sequences listed, around 59% were seen once. Sequencing was performed on blood. These receptors were taken from a man aged 18-30 years in good health. Each CDR3 is given with its conserved first and last residue. The D gene is left open where the match is weak. For some rows the clone size is stated as once, few or many, or as a class when expanded; others skip it.

TRBJ2-4	TRBD1	few	TRBV5-1	16	TGCGCCAGCAGCTTACCGGGACAGGGGGCCCAGAACATTCAGTACTTC	CASSLPGQGAQNIQYF
TRBJ2-5	NA	NA	TRBV21-1	18	TGTGCCAGCTTGACGTTGGGCTTGACAGGGGCGAACCAAGAGACCCAGTACTTC	CASLTLGLTGANQETQYF
TRBJ1-2	TRBD1	NA	TRBV29-1	15	TGCAGCGTTGAATCGTCGGGCAGGGGGGTACCTGGCTACACCTTC	CSVESSGRGVPGYTF
TRBJ2-1	NA	NA	TRBV6-5	13	TGTGCCAGCAGTTACTTTCTAAACAATGAGCAGTTCTTC	CASSYFLNNEQFF
TRBJ2-1	NA	NA	TRBV29-1	13	TGCAGCGTTGAATTGGAGGGGTTGGAGACCCAGTTCTTC	CSVELEGLETQFF
TRBJ2-3	NA	few	TRBV12-3/TRBV12-4	16	TGTGCCAGCACCCAAAGAGACAGATTAGTCACAGATACGCAGTATTTT	CASTQRDRLVTDTQYF
TRBJ1-2	TRBD1	NA	TRBV20-1	14	TGCAGTGCTAGAGAGGCAGGGGGTGGCTATGGCTACACCTTC	CSAREAGGGYGYTF
TRBJ2-3	TRBD2	once	TRBV3-1	15	TGTGCCAGCAGCCAGCGGGGGGGCCGGACAGATACGCAGTATTTT	CASSQRGGRTDTQYF
TRBJ1-2	NA	NA	TRBV6-6	15	TGTGCCAGCACCCTACCCGGAGAACTTAACTATGGCTACACCTTC	CASTLPGELNYGYTF
TRBJ1-5	TRBD1	once	TRBV28	14	TGTGCCAGCAGGGACGGGACAGGGAGTCAGCCCCAGCATTTT	CASRDGTGSQPQHF
TRBJ2-1	TRBD2	NA	TRBV10-3	16	TGTGCCATCAGTGAACTTAGAAGCGGGAGCGCCGATGAGCAGTTCTTC	CAISELRSGSADEQFF
TRBJ1-2	NA	once	TRBV7-2	14	TGTGCCAGCAGCTTAGAACAGCAATACTATGGCTACACCTTC	CASSLEQQYYGYTF
TRBJ2-1	NA	NA	TRBV10-3	14	TGTGCCATCAGTCCGGACTACGCGAGCAATGAGCAGTTCTTC	CAISPDYASNEQFF
TRBJ1-5	NA	NA	TRBV7-2	13	TGTGCCAGCAACTACGGGGGAAATCAGCCCCAGCATTTT	CASNYGGNQPQHF
TRBJ2-6	NA	few	TRBV5-1	17	TGCGCCAGCAGCTTGGGGCCGTTCGGTTCTGGGGCCAACGTCCTGACTTTC	CASSLGPFGSGANVLTF
TRBJ1-5	TRBD1	NA	TRBV5-1	16	TGCGCCAGCAGCACCGGGACAGGGGGCCGGGGTCAGCCCCAGCATTTT	CASSTGTGGRGQPQHF
TRBJ1-5	TRBD1	NA	TRBV20-1	14	TGCAGTGCCCCGGGACAGGGTAGCAATCAGCCCCAGCATTTT	CSAPGQGSNQPQHF
TRBJ2-1	NA	NA	TRBV2	13	TGTGCCAGCACCGCGGTCGAAGGCAATGAGCAGTTCTTC	CASTAVEGNEQFF
TRBJ2-2	TRBD2	NA	TRBV10-3	14	TGTGCCATACCGACTAGCGGGAACACCGGGGAGCTGTTTTTT	CAIPTSGNTGELFF
TRBJ2-1	NA	few	TRBV20-1	13	TGCAGTGCTAGTAGAACAGGGAGCAATGAGCAGTTCTTC	CSASRTGSNEQFF
TRBJ2-3	NA	few	TRBV20-1	13	TGCAGTGCTGGTCGGACTAGCACAGATACGCAGTATTTT	CSAGRTSTDTQYF
TRBJ2-3	NA	NA	TRBV20-1	15	TGCAGTGCTAGAGGACCTTTGATGAGCACAGATACGCAGTATTTT	CSARGPLMSTDTQYF
TRBJ2-3	NA	few	TRBV20-1	14	TGCAGTGCTAGGCTAGCACACCGGGTGGATACGCAGTATTTT	CSARLAHRVDTQYF
TRBJ2-1	TRBD2	NA	TRBV6-1	15	TGTGCCAGCCGAGAAGCGGGGGGGCTCGACAATGAGCAGTTCTTC	CASREAGGLDNEQFF
TRBJ2-7	NA	few	TRBV4-1	15	TGCGCCAGCAGCCAAGATCGGGGCCGACCCTACGAGCAGTACTTC	CASSQDRGRPYEQYF
TRBJ2-3	NA	NA	TRBV29-1	14	TGCAGCGTTAGTGAGGGCTCTAGCACAGATACGCAGTATTTT	CSVSEGSSTDTQYF
TRBJ2-5	TRBD2	NA	TRBV7-8	16	TGTGCCAGCAGCTTAGCGAGACTAGCCTTCCAAGAGACCCAGTACTTC	CASSLARLAFQETQYF
TRBJ1-1	NA	NA	TRBV7-9	13	TGTGCCAGCAGCGCACAGGTAAACACTGAAGCTTTCTTT	CASSAQVNTEAFF
TRBJ2-5	NA	NA	TRBV12-3/TRBV12-4	11	TGTGCCAGCAGTTTAGCGCCTAGTCTGTACTTC	CASSLAPSLYF
TRBJ2-5	NA	few	TRBV5-6	13	TGTGCCAGCAGCGACACTTTCGGAGAGACCCAGTACTTC	CASSDTFGETQYF
TRBJ1-5	NA	NA	TRBV5-5	17	TGTGCCAGCAGCACGGCCTGGCCAGCGGGTAACAATCAGCCCCAGCATTTT	CASSTAWPAGNNQPQHF
TRBJ1-2	NA	NA	TRBV5-1	15	TGCGCCAGCAGCCTCGGACAGCAACGTGTCTATGGCTACACCTTC	CASSLGQQRVYGYTF
TRBJ2-5	NA	NA	TRBV4-2	15	TGTGCCAGCAGCCACTCCTCAGTTGATCAAGAGACCCAGTACTTC	CASSHSSVDQETQYF
TRBJ2-1	TRBD2	NA	TRBV7-2	19	TGTGCCAGCAGCCCTCTTACCCGATTAGCGGGGGGTTTTTACAATGAGCAGTTCTTC	CASSPLTRLAGGFYNEQFF
TRBJ2-5	TRBD1	few	TRBV4-2	15	TGTGCCAGCAGCCAAGAAGGGACAGGGAGTTGGGTGCAGTACTTC	CASSQEGTGSWVQYF